These T cell receptor beta chains were read from a single sample in a study of identical twins. One entry per CDR3 protein, called by TCRdb with MiXCR from the 5' RACE reads. The sample lists roughly 200,000 distinct CDR3 sequences; about a sixth were seen once. These sequences were also reported in another study, on T cells expressing NK-cell markers.

Sequencing input: CD8+ T cells sorted from blood. These receptors were obtained from a woman between 18 and 29 years old in good health. The conserved cysteine and the conserved F or W are not part of the CDR3 here. Fields, in order: J gene, V gene, clone size, CDR3 protein. Where a row states a size, it is once, few, many or the class of an expanded clone; other rows omit it.

>TRBJ2-2|TRBV20-1|many
SARDGQREYGELF
>TRBJ2-3|TRBV2|.
ASNGLASLSTDTQY
>TRBJ2-7|TRBV20-1|.
SARAEDGYEQY
>TRBJ2-7|TRBV4-3|.
ASSQDWLAGIADEQY
>TRBJ1-1|TRBV7-9|few
ASSFKGVNTEAF
>TRBJ2-7|TRBV6-2/TRBV6-3|once
ASSNPTGTGTSYEQY
>TRBJ2-1|TRBV20-1|.
SARRDMSSYNEQF
>TRBJ1-6|TRBV5-5|.
ASSRGQSNSPLH
>TRBJ2-7|TRBV27|many
ASSPGGEQY
>TRBJ1-1|TRBV7-3|few
ASSLTSRNEAF
>TRBJ2-7|TRBV20-1|few
SAASGLEVDYEQY
>TRBJ2-1|TRBV29-1|few
SVRGLAGEFAAYNEQF
>TRBJ2-2|TRBV3-1|few
ASSPGGPTVPVNTGELF
>TRBJ2-2|TRBV9|many
ASSPSGYGELF
>TRBJ2-3|TRBV5-1|few
ASSLERLLAGSLYTDTQY
>TRBJ1-1|TRBV12-3/TRBV12-4|few
ASSMGGGGEAF
>TRBJ2-1|TRBV10-3|.
AIGQEDPHEQF
>TRBJ1-6|TRBV27|.
ASSRTLSPYNSPLH
>TRBJ2-7|TRBV27|.
ASSLVGGANGPYEQY
>TRBJ2-7|TRBV4-1|.
ASSQEEAGGDEQY
>TRBJ2-1|TRBV6-4|many
ASSETSYNEQF
>TRBJ2-1|TRBV29-1|.
SGGRQGARNEQF
>TRBJ2-1|TRBV19|.
ASSIVLAEYNEQF
>TRBJ2-1|TRBV29-1|.
SVRGASYNEQF
>TRBJ2-2|TRBV7-9|.
ASRSDTGELF
>TRBJ2-1|TRBV7-9|.
ASLQGGAYNEQF
>TRBJ2-7|TRBV12-5|once
ASGLSGEWYEQY
>TRBJ2-3|TRBV9|.
ASSVGTLGDTQY
>TRBJ1-4|TRBV2|.
ASSEGPGAGEKLF
>TRBJ1-2|TRBV6-5|few
ASSYPLVRDYGYT
>TRBJ2-5|TRBV29-1|.
SVESGGAGETQY
>TRBJ2-1|TRBV12-3/TRBV12-4|many
AINSREGVTYNEQF
>TRBJ2-2|TRBV29-1|many
SARLAGELF
>TRBJ2-3|TRBV6-1|.
ASSRTRGGGDTQY
>TRBJ2-6|TRBV5-6|.
ASSFSRGVGANVLT
>TRBJ2-5|TRBV15|.
ATGKRDGQETQY
>TRBJ2-1|TRBV20-1|.
SARSGDYYNEQF
>TRBJ2-3|TRBV27|few
ASSLAVQLAQY
>TRBJ2-6|TRBV25-1|.
ASRSPDSGANVLT
>TRBJ2-5|TRBV12-3/TRBV12-4|few
ASSRHGLAGEETQY
>TRBJ2-1|TRBV7-2|few
ASSPGTSGTLYNEQF